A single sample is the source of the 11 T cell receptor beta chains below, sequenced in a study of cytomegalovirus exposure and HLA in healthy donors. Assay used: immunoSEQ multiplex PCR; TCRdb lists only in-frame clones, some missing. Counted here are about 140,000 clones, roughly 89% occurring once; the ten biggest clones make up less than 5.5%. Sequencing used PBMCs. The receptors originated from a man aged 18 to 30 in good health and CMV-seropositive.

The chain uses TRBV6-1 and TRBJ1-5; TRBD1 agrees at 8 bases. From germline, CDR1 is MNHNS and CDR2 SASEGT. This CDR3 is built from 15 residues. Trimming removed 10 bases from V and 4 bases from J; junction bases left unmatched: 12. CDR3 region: CAIPGTGETNQPQHF. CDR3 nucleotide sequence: TGTGCCATCCCAGGGACAGGCGAAACGAATCAGCCCCAGCATTTT.

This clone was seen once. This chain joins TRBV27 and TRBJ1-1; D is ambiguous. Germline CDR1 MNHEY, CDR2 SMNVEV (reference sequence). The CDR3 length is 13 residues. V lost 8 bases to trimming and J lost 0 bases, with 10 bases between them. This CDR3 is CASQDSLNTEAFF. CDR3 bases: TGTGCCAGCCAGGACTCCTTGAACACTGAAGCTTTCTTT.

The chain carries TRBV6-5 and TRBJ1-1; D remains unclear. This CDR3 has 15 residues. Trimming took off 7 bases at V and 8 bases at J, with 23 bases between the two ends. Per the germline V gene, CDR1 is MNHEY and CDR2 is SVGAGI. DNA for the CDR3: TGTGCCAGCACAGCCCCCGACGCGGGGTCCACGGAAGCTTTCTTT. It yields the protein CASTAPDAGSTEAFF.

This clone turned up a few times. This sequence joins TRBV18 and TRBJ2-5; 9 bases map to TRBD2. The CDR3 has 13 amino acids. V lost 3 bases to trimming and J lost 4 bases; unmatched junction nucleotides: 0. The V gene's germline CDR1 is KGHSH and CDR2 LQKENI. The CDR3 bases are TGTGCCAGCTCACCTAGCGGGAGAGAGACCCAGTACTTC. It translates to CASSPSGRETQYF. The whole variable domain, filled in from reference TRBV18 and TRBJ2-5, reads NAGVMQNPRHLVRRRGQEARLRCSPMKGHSHVYWYRQLPEEGLKFMVYLQKENIIDESGMPKERFSAEFPKEGPSILRIQQVVRGDSAAYFCASSPSGRETQYFGPGTRLLVL.

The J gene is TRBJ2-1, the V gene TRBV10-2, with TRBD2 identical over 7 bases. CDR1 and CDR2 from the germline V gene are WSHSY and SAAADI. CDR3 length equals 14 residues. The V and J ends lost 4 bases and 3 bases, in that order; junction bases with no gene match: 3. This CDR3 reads CASSAIAGYNEQFF. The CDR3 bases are TGCGCCAGCAGTGCGATAGCGGGCTACAATGAGCAGTTCTTC.

The CDR3 spells CASSVEQGYEQYF. The CDR3 DNA is TGTGCCAGCAGCGTAGAACAGGGCTACGAGCAGTACTTC. The chain recombines TRBV9 with TRBJ2-7, with a possible D match to TRBD1 (6 bases). V was pared by 0 bases and J by 3 bases, with 7 bases between. Germline V gene sequence: CDR1 SGDLS, CDR2 YYNGEE. This CDR3 contains 13 residues.

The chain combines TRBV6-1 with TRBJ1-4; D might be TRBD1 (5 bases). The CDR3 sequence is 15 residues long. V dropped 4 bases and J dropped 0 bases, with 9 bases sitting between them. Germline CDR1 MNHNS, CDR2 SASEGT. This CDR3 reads CASSVRETTNEKLFF. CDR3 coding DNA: TGTGCCAGCAGTGTCAGGGAAACAACTAATGAAAAACTGTTTTTT.

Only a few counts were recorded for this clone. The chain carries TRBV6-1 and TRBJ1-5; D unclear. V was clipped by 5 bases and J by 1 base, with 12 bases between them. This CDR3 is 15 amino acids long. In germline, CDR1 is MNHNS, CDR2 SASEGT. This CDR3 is CASSLAALSNQPQHF. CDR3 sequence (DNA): TGTGCCAGCAGTTTAGCTGCTCTCAGCAATCAGCCCCAGCATTTT.

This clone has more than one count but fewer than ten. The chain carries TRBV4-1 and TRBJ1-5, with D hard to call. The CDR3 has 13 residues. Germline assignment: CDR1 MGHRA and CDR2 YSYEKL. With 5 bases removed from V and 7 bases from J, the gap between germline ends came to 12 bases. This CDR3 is CASSEWREQPQHF. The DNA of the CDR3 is TGCGCCAGCAGCGAATGGCGGGAGCAGCCCCAGCATTTT.

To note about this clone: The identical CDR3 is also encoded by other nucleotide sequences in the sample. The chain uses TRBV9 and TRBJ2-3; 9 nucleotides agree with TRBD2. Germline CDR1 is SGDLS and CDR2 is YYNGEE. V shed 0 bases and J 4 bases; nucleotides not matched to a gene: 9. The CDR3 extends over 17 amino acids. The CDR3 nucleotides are TGTGCCAGCAGCGTAGTTGAGCGGGGGGCGCCCCCAGATACGCAGTATTTT. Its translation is CASSVVERGAPPDTQYF.

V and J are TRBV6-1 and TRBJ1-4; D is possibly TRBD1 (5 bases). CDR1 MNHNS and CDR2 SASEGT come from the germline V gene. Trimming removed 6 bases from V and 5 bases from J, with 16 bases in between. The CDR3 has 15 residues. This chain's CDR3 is CASRRGGEGNEKLFF. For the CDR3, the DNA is TGTGCCAGCAGGAGGGGAGGGGAGGGGAATGAAAAACTGTTTTTT.